Sequencing of this TCR beta chain was carried out in a study of blood T cells in healthy people across ages. Germline CDR1 and CDR2: SGHTA and FQGNSA. Trimming took 1 base from V and 13 from J; bases not matched to a gene: 11. This CDR3 has 15 residues. Study-level findings and limits: Long-lived donors had more naive CD4+ cells and higher diversity than aged donors.

In each sample, at least 6.5 million PBMCs were isolated. On this clonotype: Its antigen is not identified.

A J-beta primer mix and a sample-barcoded 5' primer were used in a second PCR of about 7 to 11 cycles. All cDNA molecules were each tagged by a template-switch adaptor with 12 random nucleotides. MiXCR, run by TCRdb on the 5' RACE reads, gives a single entry per CDR3 protein. Of approximately 1,700,000 distinct CDR3 sequences in the sample, roughly two fifths were seen once. The specimen was blood. This clonotype originated in a human donor in good health. The V gene is TRBV7-2, the J gene TRBJ2-4; TRBD2 matches 9 bases. The CDR3 here is CASSLGRGGKNEQYF. DNA of the CDR3: TGTGCCAGCAGCTTAGGGCGGGGGGGCAAGAATGAGCAGTACTTC.